One and the same sample provided the 25 T cell receptor beta chains below, sequenced in a study of CD8 T cells in Susac syndrome. RNA, at roughly 0.5 to 1 ug, was reverse transcribed with random hexamers. TCRdb used MiXCR to reprocess the immunoSEQ multiplex PCR reads, holding one entry per CDR3 protein. The data hold 140,000 or so distinct CDR3 sequences, with approximately 96% observed a single time. Sequencing was done on a sample of CD4+ T cells from PBMCs. The receptors originated from a human donor with Susac syndrome.

This chain joins TRBV2 and TRBJ2-7; D is uncertain. Germline CDR1 is SNHLY and CDR2 is FYNNEI. V was clipped by 5 bases and J by 5 bases, with 13 bases between them. The CDR3 is 13 amino acids. This CDR3 reads CASSSWLGDEQYF. Here the CDR3 DNA reads TGTGCCAGCAGTTCTTGGCTTGGCGACGAGCAGTACTTC.

The chain joins TRBV25-1 to TRBJ1-1; D not resolved. The CDR3 is 13 residues long. Between the trimmed V and J ends, which lost 1 base and 9 bases, there was a span of 12 bases. The germline CDR1 and CDR2 sequences are MGHDK and SYGVNS. The DNA of the CDR3 is TGTGCCAGCAGTGAATCCGCCGGGAACAAAGCTTTCTTT. Encoded protein: CASSESAGNKAFF.

The genes are TRBV29-1 and TRBJ2-1, with TRBD2 identical over 14 bases. After removal of 4 bases from V and 4 bases from J, the junction contained 0 bases not matched to a gene. Germline CDR1 is SQVTM and CDR2 is ANQGSEA. There are 14 residues in the CDR3. The CDR3 DNA reads TGCAGCGTTGGACTAGCGGGAGGGTACAATGAGCAGTTCTTC. Its translation: CSVGLAGGYNEQFF.

The J gene is TRBJ1-3, the V gene TRBV4-1; 9 bases map to TRBD1. V was clipped by 6 bases and J by 4 bases; unmatched bases: 10. Germline V lookup: CDR1 MGHRA, CDR2 YSYEKL. The CDR3 length is 16 residues. CDR3 sequence (DNA): TGCGCCAGCAGTCGACCACAGGGGGCTTCGGGAAACACCATATATTTT. It is translated as CASSRPQGASGNTIYF.

The chain joins TRBV4-1 to TRBJ2-2; D not resolved. V dropped 2 bases and J dropped 5 bases, with 12 bases sitting between them. Germline V lookup: CDR1 MGHRA, CDR2 YSYEKL. The CDR3 has 15 residues. CDR3 DNA: TGCGCCAGCAGCCAACTCCCAGTTGGGACCGGGGAGCTGTTTTTT. It is translated as CASSQLPVGTGELFF.

The V call is TRBV5-1, the J call TRBJ2-7, with 8 bases identical to TRBD2. Germline CDR1 reads SGHRS; CDR2 reads YFSETQ. This CDR3 has 15 amino acids. Trimming at V came to 0 bases and at J to 2 bases, leaving 4 bases not matched to a gene. CDR3 amino acids: CASSLEAGATYEQYF. The CDR3 nucleotides read TGCGCCAGCAGCTTGGAAGCGGGGGCGACCTACGAGCAGTACTTC. The entire variable domain, with the rest obtained from reference TRBV5-1 and TRBJ2-7, is as follows: KAGVTQTPRYLIKTRGQQVTLSCSPISGHRSVSWYQQTPGQGLQFLFEYFSETQRNKGNFPGRFSGRQFSNSRSEMNVSTLELGDSALYLCASSLEAGATYEQYFGPGTRLTVT.

The rearrangement links TRBV20-1 to TRBJ2-3; D might be TRBD1 (5 bases). This CDR3 is built from 13 residues. V lost 2 bases, J lost 6 bases, and 12 bases lay in between. The germline V gene encodes CDR1 DFQATT and CDR2 SNEGSKA (reference sequence). CDR3 nucleotide sequence: TGCAGTGCTAGATCTGGGGCCGGGGATACGCAGTATTTT. This gives the protein CSARSGAGDTQYF.

The chain employs TRBV12-3 or TRBV12-4 and TRBJ2-2; 8 bases agree with TRBD1. The junction had 2 bases not matched to a gene; V was cut back by 3 bases and J by 5 bases. This CDR3 region has 14 residues. The CDR3: CASSFDRGTGELFF. The CDR3 region has the DNA TGTGCCAGCAGTTTCGACAGGGGTACCGGGGAGCTGTTTTTT.

This chain links TRBV9 with TRBJ2-7; 7 nucleotides align to TRBD2. V dropped 4 bases and J dropped 2; count of bases not matched to a gene: 9. CDR1 SGDLS and CDR2 YYNGEE come from the germline V gene. The CDR3 is made up of 15 amino acids. The CDR3 coding sequence is TGTGCCAGCAGCCGGGAGGTCTGGAGCCCCTACGAGCAGTACTTC. Residues: CASSREVWSPYEQYF.

This sequence joins TRBV2 and TRBJ2-1, with D uncertain. This CDR3 contains 17 residues. Germline loops: CDR1 SNHLY, CDR2 FYNNEI. V was cut by 4 bases and J by 1 base, with 17 bases left in between. As DNA, the CDR3 is TGTGCCAGCAGTGCTTGGGTCAGAAGGGATTCCTACAATGAGCAGTTCTTC. Its translation: CASSAWVRRDSYNEQFF.

The chain employs TRBV20-1 and TRBJ1-2; TRBD1 matches at 8 bases. The CDR3 totals 12 residues. V dropped 6 bases and J dropped 5; count of bases not matched to a gene: 5. CDR1 is DFQATT, CDR2 SNEGSKA, per germline (reference sequence). CDR3 in amino acids: CSATGGDYGYTF. Here the CDR3 DNA reads TGCAGTGCAACAGGGGGAGATTATGGCTACACCTTC.

The CDR3 reads CASSTEDPYNEQFF. CDR3 bases: TGTGCCAGCAGTACCGAAGACCCGTACAATGAGCAGTTCTTC. The V gene is TRBV12-3 or TRBV12-4, the J gene TRBJ2-1; D call uncertain. The CDR3 runs 14 residues. V lost 5 bases to trimming and J lost 4 bases, with 12 bases between them.

The chain recombines TRBV18 with TRBJ2-7, with TRBD2 matching 11 bases. CDR1 KGHSH and CDR2 LQKENI come from the germline V gene. The CDR3 runs 16 residues. V gave up 2 bases and J gave up 1 base; unmatched junction bases: 4. As DNA, the CDR3 is TGTGCCAGCTCACCATACGCTAGCGGGGGGTCCTACGAGCAGTACTTC. As protein: CASSPYASGGSYEQYF.

The chain carries TRBV20-1 and TRBJ2-4, with TRBD2 matching 10 bases. There are 14 residues in the CDR3. Trimming removed 6 bases from V and 5 bases from J; junction bases left unmatched: 7. Germline V gene lookup returns CDR1 DFQATT and CDR2 SNEGSKA (reference sequence). The CDR3: CSAPPAGGQNIQYF. DNA for the CDR3: TGCAGTGCCCCCCCAGCGGGGGGGCAAAACATTCAGTACTTC.

The chain carries TRBV5-1 and TRBJ2-5; 7 nucleotides align to TRBD1. The V gene end was trimmed by 1 base and the J gene end by 5 bases; junction bases not matched to a gene: 2. CDR3 length: 13 residues. The germline CDR1 and CDR2 sequences are SGHRS and YFSETQ. Written as DNA, the CDR3 is TGCGCCAGCAGCTTGCAACAGGGGGAGACCCAGTACTTC. It codes for CASSLQQGETQYF.

This CDR3 reads CASRRGIQETQYF. Here the CDR3 DNA reads TGTGCCAGCAGAAGGGGAATCCAAGAGACCCAGTACTTC. The chain couples TRBV7-8 to TRBJ2-5; possibly TRBD1 for D (5 bases). Germline loops: CDR1 SGHVS, CDR2 FQNEAQ. Trimming removed 6 bases from V and 1 base from J, with 9 bases in between. CDR3 length: 13 residues. The full variable domain, its missing parts supplied by reference TRBV7-8 and TRBJ2-5, is GAGVSQSPRYKVAKRGQDVALRCDPISGHVSLFWYQQALGQGPEFLTYFQNEAQLDKSGLPSDRFFAERPEGSVSTLKIQRTQQEDSAVYLCASRRGIQETQYFGPGTRLLVL.

The J gene is TRBJ2-1, the V gene TRBV4-1; D gene unclear. CDR1 and CDR2 from the germline V gene are MGHRA and YSYEKL. V was pared by 0 bases and J by 9 bases, with 15 bases between. There are 15 residues in the CDR3. DNA for the CDR3: TGCGCCAGCAGCCAAGATGGTAGAATCATTGGTGAGCAGTTCTTC. Translated, it gives CASSQDGRIIGEQFF.

The chain carries TRBV6-5 and TRBJ2-2; TRBD1 or TRBD2 may be the D gene (7 bases each). Germline V CDR1 and CDR2: MNHEY, SVGAGI. V dropped 6 bases and J dropped 0 bases, with 11 bases sitting between them. The CDR3 spans 15 residues. CDR3 sequence (DNA): TGTGCCAGCAGGAGCGGGACAGCGAACACCGGGGAGCTGTTTTTT. This translates into CASRSGTANTGELFF.

This clonotype was found once. The chain uses TRBV29-1 and TRBJ2-5; tentatively, D is TRBD1 (6 bases). Deletions cut 1 base from V and 5 bases from J, with 11 bases between. This CDR3 comprises 13 residues. Germline V gene lookup returns CDR1 SQVTM and CDR2 ANQGSEA. CDR3 residues: CSVEAGAGETQYF. CDR3 coding DNA: TGCAGCGTTGAAGCAGGGGCCGGGGAGACCCAGTACTTC.

This chain links TRBV29-1 with TRBJ1-3, with D hard to call. V gave up 2 bases and J gave up 4 bases, with 12 bases separating them. There are 14 residues in the CDR3. Germline V gives CDR1 SQVTM, CDR2 ANQGSEA. This CDR3 is CSVESGVRGNTIYF. DNA for the CDR3: TGCAGCGTTGAATCCGGGGTGAGGGGAAACACCATATATTTT.

CDR3 DNA: TGTGCCAGCAGTTTGGTATCCCCGACCTACGAGCAGTACTTC. It translates to CASSLVSPTYEQYF. V and J are TRBV28 and TRBJ2-7; D gene unclear. The CDR3 runs 14 residues. Trimming removed 3 bases at V and 2 bases at J, with 11 bases between. The germline V gene encodes CDR1 MDHEN and CDR2 SYDVKM. Looking up the rest from reference TRBV28 and TRBJ2-7 gives the full variable domain: DVKVTQSSRYLVKRTGEKVFLECVQDMDHENMFWYRQDPGLGLRLIYFSYDVKMKEKGDIPEGYSVSREKKERFSLILESASTNQTSMYLCASSLVSPTYEQYFGPGTRLTVT.

This chain connects TRBV12-3 or TRBV12-4 to TRBJ2-7, with TRBD2 matching 8 bases. With 5 bases clipped from V and 6 bases from J, the junction kept 9 bases outside the gene matches. The CDR3 has 14 residues. DNA of the CDR3: TGTGCCAGCAGTCCTCTCCGGGAGGGTCCCGAGCAGTACTTC. Translated: CASSPLREGPEQYF.

The CDR3: CSASFVGVPYGYTF. The CDR3 DNA follows: TGCAGTGCTAGTTTCGTGGGAGTTCCATATGGCTACACCTTC. The chain links TRBV20-1 to TRBJ1-2; no clear D. The V gene's germline CDR1 is DFQATT and CDR2 SNEGSKA (reference sequence). Trimming cost V 3 bases and J 5 bases, with 16 bases left between them. The CDR3 is 14 residues long.

The chain recombines TRBV12-3 or TRBV12-4 with TRBJ2-1, with D unclear. V was clipped by 11 bases and J by 7 bases, with 18 bases between them. The CDR3 is made up of 13 amino acids. CDR3 residues: CAGLNVERNEQFF. The CDR3 DNA follows: TGTGCCGGCTTAAACGTCGAGAGGAATGAGCAGTTCTTC.

The rearrangement links TRBV20-1 to TRBJ1-2; TRBD1 is a possible D gene (5 bases). The V end was cut by 2 bases, the J end by 3 bases, with 10 bases between. In germline, CDR1 is DFQATT, CDR2 SNEGSKA (reference sequence). The CDR3 consists of 13 residues. CDR3 in DNA: TGCAGTGCTAGACCTGGGGCAGACTATGGCTACACCTTC. Translation gives CSARPGADYGYTF.